The rows below give T cell receptor beta chains drawn from one sample of a study of Ad26.COV2.S vaccination and SARS-CoV-2 variants. Repertoires were generated with immunoSEQ multiplex PCR, while TCRdb's copy carries only in-frame clones and drops some. This sample has a few hundred thousand clones, with more than 80% found just once. The material was peripheral blood, obtained in a trial of Ad26.COV2.S vaccine versus placebo. These receptors were taken from a person between 18 and 65 years old who received the Ad26.COV2.S COVID-19 vaccine or a placebo. CDR3s include the opening cysteine and the closing phenylalanine or tryptophan. The D gene is left open where the match is weak. The size of a clone is reported for some rows only, either as once, few or many, or as a class for expanded clones.

v_gene	abundance	j_gene	d_gene	CDR3nt	CDR3aa
TRBV15	NA	TRBJ2-7	TRBD1	TGTGCCACCAGCAGTGACAGGGCGGTTGACGAGCAGTACTTC	CATSSDRAVDEQYF
TRBV5-6	NA	TRBJ1-4	NA	TGTGCCAGCAGCTTGGGTACTGAACTGTTTTTT	CASSLGTELFF
TRBV21-1	NA	TRBJ2-7	NA	TGTGCCGCCAGGACTAGCGGGAGGTTAAGCTACGAGCAGTACTTC	CAARTSGRLSYEQYF
TRBV6-5	once	TRBJ1-6	NA	TGTGCCACGGACCTCGGACAGATCGTCTCACCCCTCCACTTT	CATDLGQIVSPLHF
TRBV4-3	NA	TRBJ2-5	TRBD2	TGCGCCAGCAGCCAAGGACTAGCGTTGGGCGGGGAGACCCAGTACTTC	CASSQGLALGGETQYF
TRBV7-2	NA	TRBJ2-1	NA	TGTGCCAGCAGCTTAGCCCGAGGGGGGGGGATGGAGCGGAGCTCCTACAATGAGCAGTTCTTC	CASSLARGGGMERSSYNEQFF
TRBV3-1/TRBV3-2	NA	TRBJ2-5	TRBD2	TGTGCCAGCAGCCAAACTTCGGGACTAGTGGGCGAGACCCAGTACTTC	CASSQTSGLVGETQYF
TRBV19	NA	TRBJ2-3	NA	TGTGCCAGTAGTAAGGGGGTCGGATGGAGCACAGATACGCAGTATTTT	CASSKGVGWSTDTQYF
TRBV7-9	NA	TRBJ2-1	TRBD2	TGTGCCAGCAGCTTCCCGCCTCGACTAGCGGGCCACGTAAATGAGCAGTTCTTC	CASSFPPRLAGHVNEQFF
TRBV5-6	NA	TRBJ2-1	TRBD2	TGTGCCAGCAGCTGGACGGGGACTAGCGGGTACAATGAGCAGTTCTTC	CASSWTGTSGYNEQFF
TRBV30	NA	TRBJ1-6	NA	TGTGCCTGGAGTGTTCGTTGGGATTCACCCCTCCACTTT	CAWSVRWDSPLHF
TRBV7-8	NA	TRBJ2-1	TRBD1	TGTGCCAGCAGCTTCCGGGACAGGGGGGGAATAATTTACAATGAGCAGTTCTTC	CASSFRDRGGIIYNEQFF
TRBV5-6	NA	TRBJ1-4	NA	TGTGCCAGCAGCTTGAGTACAGGGTATAGTGAAAAACTGTTTTTT	CASSLSTGYSEKLFF
TRBV5-4	NA	TRBJ2-7	TRBD1	TGTGCCAGCAGGACCACAGGGGGCCCCTACGAGCAGTACTTC	CASRTTGGPYEQYF
TRBV30	NA	TRBJ2-3	TRBD2	TGTGCCTGGAGTCCCCTTAGCGGGAGGGCAGATACGCAGTATTTT	CAWSPLSGRADTQYF
TRBV9	once	TRBJ2-1	TRBD2	TGTGCCAGCAGCGTCTCCCCGACTAGCTCCAATGAGCAGTTCTTC	CASSVSPTSSNEQFF
TRBV12-3/TRBV12-4	NA	TRBJ2-7	TRBD2	TGTGCCAGCAGAAGGACTAGCGGGAGCGAGCAGTACTTC	CASRRTSGSEQYF
TRBV5-5	NA	TRBJ2-7	NA	TGTGCCAGCACCGGAACAGGACACTCCTACGAGCAGTACTTC	CASTGTGHSYEQYF
TRBV30	NA	TRBJ1-2	TRBD1	TGTGCCTGGAGTGTACTCCGACAGGGTTTGTATTCGGACTATGGCTACACCTTC	CAWSVLRQGLYSDYGYTF
TRBV3-1/TRBV3-2	NA	TRBJ2-7	NA	TGTGCCAGCAGCCCGGGTGACTTTGCCTACGAGCAGTACTTC	CASSPGDFAYEQYF
TRBV7-2	NA	TRBJ1-4	NA	TGTGCCAGCAGCTTAAAGTTTTACGAAAAACTGTTTTTT	CASSLKFYEKLFF
TRBV9	NA	TRBJ2-1	TRBD2	TGTGCCAGCAGCGTAGGCCCCGGGACTAGCGGGTCCAGCTCCTACAATGAGCAGTTCTTC	CASSVGPGTSGSSSYNEQFF
TRBV6-5	NA	TRBJ2-7	TRBD1	TGTGCCAGCAACTCGGACAGGAGCTCCTACGAGCAGTACTTC	CASNSDRSSYEQYF
TRBV5-1	NA	TRBJ1-2	NA	TGCGCCAGCAGGCCCGGGACGGGACCCTATGGCTACACCTTC	CASRPGTGPYGYTF
TRBV3-1/TRBV3-2	NA	TRBJ2-3	TRBD1	TGTGCCAGCAGCCGGGGACAGGGGGCAGATACGCAGTATTTT	CASSRGQGADTQYF
TRBV4-3	NA	TRBJ1-2	NA	TGCGCCAGCAGCCAAGACAGGACCAACTATGGCTACACCTTC	CASSQDRTNYGYTF
TRBV18	NA	TRBJ2-7	NA	TGTGCCAGCTCACCGAGGGGAAGCTACGAGCAGTACTTC	CASSPRGSYEQYF
TRBV18	once	TRBJ2-1	TRBD2	TGTGCCAGCTCACCACCTGAGCTAGCGGGAGTTAATGAGCAGTTCTTC	CASSPPELAGVNEQFF
TRBV19	NA	TRBJ2-1	NA	TGTGCCAGTAGTATTAAGGGGGGACTCTATCCCAATGAGCAGTTCTTC	CASSIKGGLYPNEQFF
TRBV4-1	NA	TRBJ1-1	NA	TGCGCCAGCAGCCAAACAGAATCCGATGAAGCTTTCTTT	CASSQTESDEAFF
TRBV27	NA	TRBJ2-1	TRBD2	TGTGCCAGCAGTTTATCGACTAGCGGCAATGAGCAGTTCTTC	CASSLSTSGNEQFF
TRBV18	NA	TRBJ2-5	NA	TGTGCCAGCTCACCACGTTCGGGGGAGACCCAGTACTTC	CASSPRSGETQYF
TRBV10-2	NA	TRBJ2-5	NA	TGCGCCAGCAGTGAGGCAGGGCGAGAGACCCAGTACTTC	CASSEAGRETQYF
TRBV7-9	NA	TRBJ2-7	TRBD1	TGTGCCAGCAGCCCCCAACGGACAGGGAGTGCCTACGAGCAGTACTTC	CASSPQRTGSAYEQYF
TRBV7-2	once	TRBJ2-1	NA	TGTGCCAGCAGCTTAGTAGGTCAGGGGGGCAATGAGCAGTTCTTC	CASSLVGQGGNEQFF
TRBV3-1/TRBV3-2	NA	TRBJ1-2	NA	TGTGCCAGCAGCCAAAATACAAGGACGCCTCAACCTTATGGCTACACCTTC	CASSQNTRTPQPYGYTF
TRBV6-2/TRBV6-3	NA	TRBJ2-1	NA	TGTGCCAGCAGTTACGGTGAGATAGGGCAGTTCTTC	CASSYGEIGQFF
TRBV5-1	NA	TRBJ2-5	TRBD2	TGCGCCAGCAGCTCTAGCGGGAGGTGGTCGGAGACCCAGTACTTC	CASSSSGRWSETQYF
TRBV19	NA	TRBJ1-2	NA	TGTGCCAGCACAGGGTCTTTTGACTATGGCTACACCTTC	CASTGSFDYGYTF
TRBV7-8	NA	TRBJ1-6	NA	TGTGCCAGCAGCTTAACGGCAGGGCTGAATTCACCCCTCCACTTT	CASSLTAGLNSPLHF
TRBV2	NA	TRBJ1-4	NA	TGTGCCAGCAGTGTTGGCCCGACCGAAAAACTGTTTTTT	CASSVGPTEKLFF
TRBV27	few	TRBJ2-7	NA	TGTGCCAGCAGTTTATACGGTCTTAAAGAGGACGAGCAGTACTTC	CASSLYGLKEDEQYF
TRBV4-3	NA	TRBJ1-4	NA	TGCGCCAGCAGCCAAGGGACCCAGGGAACTAATGAAAAACTGTTTTTT	CASSQGTQGTNEKLFF
TRBV10-2	NA	TRBJ1-5	NA	TGCGCCAGCAGTGAGTCTGGCCAGCCGAGATTAAGGCCCCAGCATTTT	CASSESGQPRLRPQHF
TRBV6-5	NA	TRBJ2-7	NA	TGTGCCAGCAGTTTGCGACCAGGGGAGCAGTACTTC	CASSLRPGEQYF
TRBV14	NA	TRBJ1-2	TRBD1	TGTGCCAGCAGCCAAGAGGCGACAGGGTATGGCTACACCTTC	CASSQEATGYGYTF